This T cell receptor (beta chain) was found in a study of T cells expressing NK-cell markers. Germline CDR1 SGHDN, CDR2 FVKESK. The CDR3 is 16 residues long. TCRdb re-called the 5' RACE reads and shows each CDR3 protein once, DNA omitted. This sample's table reports over 100,000 distinct CDR3 sequences. The receptor's source is a woman between 18 and 75 years old in good health. V and J are TRBV14 and TRBJ2-7; the D gene TCRdb calls, TRBD1, cannot be checked with no DNA. Sequencing input: blood T cells: a sorted CD56 or NKG2C T cell subset, CD4+ or CD8+ T cells, or bulk PBMC T cells (not recorded which). This CDR3 reads CASSPPPGTGAYEQYF.